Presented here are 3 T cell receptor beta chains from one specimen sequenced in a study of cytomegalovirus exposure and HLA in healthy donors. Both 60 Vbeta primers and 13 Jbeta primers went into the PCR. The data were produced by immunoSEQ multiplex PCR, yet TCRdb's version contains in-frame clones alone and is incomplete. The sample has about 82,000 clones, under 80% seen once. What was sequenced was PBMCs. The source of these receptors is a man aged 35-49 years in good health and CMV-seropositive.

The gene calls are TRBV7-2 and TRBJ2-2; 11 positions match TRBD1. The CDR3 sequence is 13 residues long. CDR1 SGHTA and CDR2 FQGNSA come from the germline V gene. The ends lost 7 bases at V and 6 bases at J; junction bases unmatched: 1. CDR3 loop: CASTGQGAGELFF. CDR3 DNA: TGTGCCAGCACGGGACAGGGGGCCGGGGAGCTGTTTTTT.

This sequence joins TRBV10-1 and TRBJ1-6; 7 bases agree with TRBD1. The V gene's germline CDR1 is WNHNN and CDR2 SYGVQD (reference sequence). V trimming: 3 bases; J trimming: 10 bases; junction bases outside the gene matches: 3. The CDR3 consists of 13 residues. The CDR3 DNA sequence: TGCGCCAGCAGTGAAGCCAGGGGGTCACCCCTCCACTTT. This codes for CASSEARGSPLHF.

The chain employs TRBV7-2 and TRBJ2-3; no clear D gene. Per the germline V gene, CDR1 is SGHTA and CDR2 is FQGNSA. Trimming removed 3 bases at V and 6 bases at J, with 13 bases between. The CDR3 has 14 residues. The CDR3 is CASSFERSGDTQYF. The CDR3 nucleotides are TGTGCCAGCAGCTTCGAACGGTCCGGGGATACGCAGTATTTT.